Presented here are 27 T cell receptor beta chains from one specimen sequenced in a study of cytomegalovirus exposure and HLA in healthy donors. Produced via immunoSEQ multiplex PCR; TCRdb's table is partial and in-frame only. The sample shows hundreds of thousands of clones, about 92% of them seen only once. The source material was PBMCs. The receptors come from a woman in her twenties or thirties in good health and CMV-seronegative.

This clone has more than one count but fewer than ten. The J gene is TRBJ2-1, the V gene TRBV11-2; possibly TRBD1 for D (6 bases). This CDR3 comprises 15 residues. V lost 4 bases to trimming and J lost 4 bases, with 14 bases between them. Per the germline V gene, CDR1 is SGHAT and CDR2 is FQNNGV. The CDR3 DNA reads TGTGCCAGCAGCTCCCAGGACAGAGCGTACAATGAGCAGTTCTTC. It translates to CASSSQDRAYNEQFF.

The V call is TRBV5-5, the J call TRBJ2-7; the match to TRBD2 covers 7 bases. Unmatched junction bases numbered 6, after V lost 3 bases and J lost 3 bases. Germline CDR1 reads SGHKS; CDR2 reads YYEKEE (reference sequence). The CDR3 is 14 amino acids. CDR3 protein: CASSYGPGGYEQYF. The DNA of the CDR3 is TGTGCCAGCAGCTACGGGCCGGGGGGCTACGAGCAGTACTTC.

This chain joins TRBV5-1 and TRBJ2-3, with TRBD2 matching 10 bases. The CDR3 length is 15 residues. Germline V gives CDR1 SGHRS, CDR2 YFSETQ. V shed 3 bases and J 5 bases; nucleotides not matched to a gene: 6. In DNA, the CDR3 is TGCGCCAGCAGCTCCCTAGCGGGAGTGGGAGATACGCAGTATTTT. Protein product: CASSSLAGVGDTQYF.

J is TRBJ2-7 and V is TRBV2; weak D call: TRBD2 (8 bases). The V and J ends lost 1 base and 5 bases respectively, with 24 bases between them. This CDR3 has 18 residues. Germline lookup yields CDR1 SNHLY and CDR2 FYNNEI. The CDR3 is CASSEGRRGQREYDEQYF. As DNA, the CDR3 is TGTGCCAGCAGTGAAGGGCGGAGGGGACAGCGGGAGTACGACGAGCAGTACTTC.

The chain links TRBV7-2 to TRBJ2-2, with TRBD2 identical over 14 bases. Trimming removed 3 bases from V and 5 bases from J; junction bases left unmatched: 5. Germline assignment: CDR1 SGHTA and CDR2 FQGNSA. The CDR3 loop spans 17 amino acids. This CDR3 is CASSFQGTSGSTGELFF. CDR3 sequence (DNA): TGTGCCAGCAGCTTCCAAGGGACTAGCGGGAGTACCGGGGAGCTGTTTTTT.

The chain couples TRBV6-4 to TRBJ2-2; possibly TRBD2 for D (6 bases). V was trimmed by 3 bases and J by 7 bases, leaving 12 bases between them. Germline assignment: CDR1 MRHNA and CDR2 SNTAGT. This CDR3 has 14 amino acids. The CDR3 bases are TGTGCCAGCAGTGAAGGTGGGGGACTCGGGGAGCTGTTTTTT. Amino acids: CASSEGGGLGELFF.

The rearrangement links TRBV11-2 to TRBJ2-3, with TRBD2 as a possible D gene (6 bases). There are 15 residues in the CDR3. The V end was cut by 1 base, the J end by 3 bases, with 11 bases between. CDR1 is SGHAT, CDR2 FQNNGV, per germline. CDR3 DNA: TGTGCCAGCAGCTTAGTCTCGGGAGCAACAGATACGCAGTATTTT. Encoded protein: CASSLVSGATDTQYF. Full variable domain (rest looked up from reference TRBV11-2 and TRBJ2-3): EAGVAQSPRYKIIEKRQSVAFWCNPISGHATLYWYQQILGQGPKLLIQFQNNGVVDDSQLPKDRFSAERLKGVDSTLKIQPAKLEDSAVYLCASSLVSGATDTQYFGPGTRLTVL.

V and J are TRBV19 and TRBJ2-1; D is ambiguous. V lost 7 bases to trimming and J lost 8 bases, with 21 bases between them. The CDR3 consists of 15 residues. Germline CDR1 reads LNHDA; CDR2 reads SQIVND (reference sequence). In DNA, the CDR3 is TGTGCCAGTACCCCGACCGGGCCCAACCCGCATGAGCAGTTCTTC. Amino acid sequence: CASTPTGPNPHEQFF.

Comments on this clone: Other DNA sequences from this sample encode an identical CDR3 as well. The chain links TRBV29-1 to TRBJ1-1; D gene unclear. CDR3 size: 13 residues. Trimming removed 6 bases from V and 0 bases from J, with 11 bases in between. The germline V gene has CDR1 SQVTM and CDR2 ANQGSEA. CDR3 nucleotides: TGCAGCGTAAGGGTCGGGATGAACACTGAAGCTTTCTTT. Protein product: CSVRVGMNTEAFF.

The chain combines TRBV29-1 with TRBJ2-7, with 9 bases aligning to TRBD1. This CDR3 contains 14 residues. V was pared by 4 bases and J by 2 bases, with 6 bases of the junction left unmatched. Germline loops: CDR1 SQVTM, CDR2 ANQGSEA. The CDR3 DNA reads TGCAGCGTTGTCGGACAGGGGTCGACCTACGAGCAGTACTTC. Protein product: CSVVGQGSTYEQYF.

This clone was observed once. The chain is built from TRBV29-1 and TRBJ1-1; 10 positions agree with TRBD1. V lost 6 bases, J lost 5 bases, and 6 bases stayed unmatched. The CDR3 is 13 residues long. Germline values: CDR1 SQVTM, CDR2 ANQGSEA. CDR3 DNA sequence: TGCAGCGTGCGACAGGGGGCTCGGACTGAAGCTTTCTTT. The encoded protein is CSVRQGARTEAFF.

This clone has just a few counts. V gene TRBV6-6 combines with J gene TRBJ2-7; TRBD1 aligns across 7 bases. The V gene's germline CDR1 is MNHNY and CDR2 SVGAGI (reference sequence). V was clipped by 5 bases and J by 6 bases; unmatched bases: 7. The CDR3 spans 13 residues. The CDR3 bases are TGTGCCAGCAGTAAGACAGGGATCAGCGAGCAGTACTTC. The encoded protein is CASSKTGISEQYF.

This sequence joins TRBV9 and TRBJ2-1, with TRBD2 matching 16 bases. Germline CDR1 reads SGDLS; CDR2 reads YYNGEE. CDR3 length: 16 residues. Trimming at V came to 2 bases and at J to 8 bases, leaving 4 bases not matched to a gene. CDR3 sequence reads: CASSVGLAGGVDEQFF. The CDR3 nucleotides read TGTGCCAGCAGCGTGGGACTAGCGGGAGGGGTGGATGAGCAGTTCTTC. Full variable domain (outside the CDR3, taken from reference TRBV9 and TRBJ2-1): DSGVTQTPKHLITATGQRVTLRCSPRSGDLSVYWYQQSLDQGLQFLIQYYNGEERAKGNILERFSAQQFPDLHSELNLSSLELGDSALYFCASSVGLAGGVDEQFFGPGTRLTVL.

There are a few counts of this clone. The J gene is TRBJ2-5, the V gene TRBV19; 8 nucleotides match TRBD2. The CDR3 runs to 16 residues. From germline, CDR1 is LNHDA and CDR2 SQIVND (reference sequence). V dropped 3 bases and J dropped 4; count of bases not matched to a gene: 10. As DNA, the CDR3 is TGTGCCAGTAGTATTTTGGGGCGGGGGGACGGAGAGACCCAGTACTTC. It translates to CASSILGRGDGETQYF.

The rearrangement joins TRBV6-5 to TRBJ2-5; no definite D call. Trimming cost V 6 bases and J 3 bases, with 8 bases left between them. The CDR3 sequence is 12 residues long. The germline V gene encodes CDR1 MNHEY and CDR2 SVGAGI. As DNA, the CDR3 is TGTGCCAGCAGCCATGAAAAAGAGACCCAGTACTTC. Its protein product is CASSHEKETQYF.

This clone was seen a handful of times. The CDR3, as DNA: TGTGCCAGCAGCGTTGGCGACTCGAACACTGAAGCTTTCTTT. It translates to CASSVGDSNTEAFF. The J gene is TRBJ1-1, the V gene TRBV9; D not resolved. V was pared by 2 bases and J by 1 base, with 9 bases between. The CDR3 extends over 14 amino acids. CDR1 is SGDLS, CDR2 YYNGEE, per germline.

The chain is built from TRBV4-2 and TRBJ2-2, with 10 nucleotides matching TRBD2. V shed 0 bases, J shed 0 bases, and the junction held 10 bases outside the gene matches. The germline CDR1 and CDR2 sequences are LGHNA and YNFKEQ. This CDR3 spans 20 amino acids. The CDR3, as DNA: TGTGCCAGCAGCCAAGAGATGGCCGGTAGCGGGAGGACGAACACCGGGGAGCTGTTTTTT. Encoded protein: CASSQEMAGSGRTNTGELFF.

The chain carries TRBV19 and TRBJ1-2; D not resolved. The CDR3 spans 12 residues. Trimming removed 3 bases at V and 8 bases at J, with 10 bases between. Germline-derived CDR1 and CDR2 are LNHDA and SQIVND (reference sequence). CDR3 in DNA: TGTGCCAGTAGTATCGACACATCCGGCTACACCTTC. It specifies CASSIDTSGYTF.

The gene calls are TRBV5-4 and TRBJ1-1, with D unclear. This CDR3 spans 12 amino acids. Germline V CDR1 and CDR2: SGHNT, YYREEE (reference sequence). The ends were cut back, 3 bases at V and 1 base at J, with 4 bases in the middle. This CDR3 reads CASSWTNTEAFF. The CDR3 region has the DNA TGTGCCAGCAGCTGGACGAACACTGAAGCTTTCTTT. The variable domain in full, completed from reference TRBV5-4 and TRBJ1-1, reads ETGVTQSPTHLIKTRGQQVTLRCSSQSGHNTVSWYQQALGQGPQFIFQYYREEENGRGNFPPRFSGLQFPNYSSELNVNALELDDSALYLCASSWTNTEAFFGQGTRLTVV.

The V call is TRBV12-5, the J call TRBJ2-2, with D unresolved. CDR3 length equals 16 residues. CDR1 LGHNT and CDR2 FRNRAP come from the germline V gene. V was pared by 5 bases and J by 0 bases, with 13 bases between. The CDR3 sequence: CASGTGPYSNTGELFF. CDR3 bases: TGTGCTAGTGGTACGGGCCCGTACTCGAACACCGGGGAGCTGTTTTTT.

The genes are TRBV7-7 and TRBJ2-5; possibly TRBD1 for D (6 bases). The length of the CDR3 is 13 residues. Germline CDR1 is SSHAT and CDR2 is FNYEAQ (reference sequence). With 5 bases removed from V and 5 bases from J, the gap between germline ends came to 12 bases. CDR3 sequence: CASSLQGLETQYF. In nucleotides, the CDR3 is TGTGCCAGCAGCCTCCAGGGGTTGGAGACCCAGTACTTC.

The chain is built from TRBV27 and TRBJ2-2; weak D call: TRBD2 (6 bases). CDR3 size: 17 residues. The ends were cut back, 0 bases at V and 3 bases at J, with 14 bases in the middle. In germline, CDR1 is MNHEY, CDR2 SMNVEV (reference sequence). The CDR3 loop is CASSLSFRGKDTGELFF. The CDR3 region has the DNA TGTGCCAGCAGTTTATCGTTTCGCGGGAAAGACACCGGGGAGCTGTTTTTT.

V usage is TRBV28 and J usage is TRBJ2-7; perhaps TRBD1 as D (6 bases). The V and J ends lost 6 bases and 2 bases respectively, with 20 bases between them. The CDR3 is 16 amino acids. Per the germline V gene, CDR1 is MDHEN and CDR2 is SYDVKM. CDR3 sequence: CASRPSGTLTTYEQYF. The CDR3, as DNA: TGTGCCAGCAGGCCGTCCGGGACACTTACTACCTACGAGCAGTACTTC.

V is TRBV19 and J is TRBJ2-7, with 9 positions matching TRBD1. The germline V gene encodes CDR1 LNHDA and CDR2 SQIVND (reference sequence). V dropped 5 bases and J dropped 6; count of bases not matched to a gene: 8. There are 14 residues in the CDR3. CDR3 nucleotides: TGTGCCAGTAGTCCCGGGACAGGGTTTCGCGAGCAGTACTTC. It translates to CASSPGTGFREQYF.

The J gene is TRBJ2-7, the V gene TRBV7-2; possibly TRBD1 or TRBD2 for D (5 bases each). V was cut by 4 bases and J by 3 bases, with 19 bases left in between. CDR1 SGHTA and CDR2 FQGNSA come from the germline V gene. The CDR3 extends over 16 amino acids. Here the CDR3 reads CASSYGASGSLYEQYF. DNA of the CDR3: TGTGCCAGCAGCTACGGGGCGTCAGGTTCCCTCTACGAGCAGTACTTC.

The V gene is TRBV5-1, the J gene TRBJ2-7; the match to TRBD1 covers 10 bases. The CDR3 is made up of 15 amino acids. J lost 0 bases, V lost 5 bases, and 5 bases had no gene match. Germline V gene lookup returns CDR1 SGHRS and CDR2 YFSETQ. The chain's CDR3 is CASSQRTGGSYEQYF. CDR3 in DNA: TGCGCCAGCAGTCAAAGGACAGGGGGCTCCTACGAGCAGTACTTC.

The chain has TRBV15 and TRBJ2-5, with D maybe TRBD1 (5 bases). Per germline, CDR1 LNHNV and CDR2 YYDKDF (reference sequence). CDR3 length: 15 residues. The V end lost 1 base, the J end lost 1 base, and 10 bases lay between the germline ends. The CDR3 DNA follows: TGTGCCACCAGCAGAGTTCTAGGGGCCCAAGAGACCCAGTACTTC. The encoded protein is CATSRVLGAQETQYF.